The 2 T cell receptor beta chains listed next were all sequenced from one sample in a study of human T cells and chemical hapten exposure. Time point reported: patch test 1, 2 weeks after DPC sensitization. Treatment meaning: therapeutic diphenylcyclopropenone sensitization with weekly scalp DPC. TCRdb re-analysed the RACE reads in MiXCR, keeping a single row per CDR3 protein. The top ten clones hold about 6.7% of a sample with 180,000 or so distinct CDR3 sequences, more than 20% of them seen once. The source material was whole blood, sampled in connection with sensitization to the hapten diphenylcyclopropenone (DPC). These TCRs come from a woman aged 50 to 60 with alopecia areata. Some clones in this sample may be carry-over from other donors' samples.

This clonotype appeared a few times. The rearrangement links TRBV4-1 to TRBJ2-5, with TRBD2 matching 9 bases. The germline CDR1 and CDR2 sequences are MGHRA and YSYEKL. The trim removed 0 bases at V and 3 bases at J, leaving 8 bases unmatched. CDR3 length equals 17 residues. CDR3: CASSQEDLAGTKETQYF. For the CDR3, the DNA is TGCGCCAGCAGCCAAGAAGACCTAGCGGGGACCAAAGAGACCCAGTACTTC.

This clonotype was counted a few times. The chain uses TRBV29-1 and TRBJ2-7; tentatively, D is TRBD1 or TRBD2 (5 bases each). Trimming shortened V by 7 bases and J by 3 bases, and 25 bases separated the two germline ends. The germline CDR1 and CDR2 sequences are SQVTM and ANQGSEA. The CDR3 contains 16 residues. The CDR3 DNA reads as TGCAGCGCCACGTCCCGGGATTTCCGGGGCGACTACGAGCAGTACTTC. It is translated as CSATSRDFRGDYEQYF.